These 15 T cell receptor beta chains were all obtained from the same sample, sequenced in a study of blood T cells in healthy people across ages. For the second PCR, which ran for roughly 7 to 11 cycles, a sample-barcoded 5' primer and a J-beta primer mix were used. Each CDR3 protein is one row after TCRdb ran MiXCR on the 5' RACE reads. Of approximately 800,000 distinct CDR3 sequences listed, about 48% are singletons. The sequenced material came from blood. These receptor sequences come from a man of 80 years or more in good health.

CDR3 residues: CANRKTPRPETQYF. In DNA, the CDR3 is TGTGCCAACCGTAAGACCCCTAGGCCGGAGACCCAGTACTTC. The chain employs TRBV21-1 and TRBJ2-5; TRBD1 is the table's D call and was not checked against the DNA. TRBV21-1 counts as a pseudogene. The CDR3 has 14 residues.

This sequence joins TRBV6-5 and TRBJ1-2; no reliable D call. The germline CDR1 and CDR2 sequences are MNHEY and SVGAGI. This CDR3 is built from 14 residues. Trimming took off 0 bases at V and 4 bases at J, with 9 bases between the two ends. The DNA for the CDR3 is TGTGCCAGCAGTTACTCACGTTTTGGCTATGGCTACACCTTC. Translating it yields CASSYSRFGYGYTF.

This clonotype was picked up a small number of times. The chain links TRBV6-5 to TRBJ2-5; D is possibly TRBD1 or TRBD2 (5 bases each). The last part of the DNA fits TRBJ2-7 better; the J call may be wrong. The CDR3 length is 18 residues. Germline-derived CDR1 and CDR2 are MNHEY and SVGAGI. The CDR3 DNA reads as TGTGCCAGCAGTTACCTCTGGACGGGGCAGGTTAGGTTGTCCGAGCAGTACTTC. It encodes CASSYLWTGQVRLSEQYF.

The chain combines TRBV11-2 with TRBJ2-1; D gene ambiguous. V was pared by 4 bases and J by 9 bases, with 16 bases between. CDR3 length: 14 amino acids. Germline values: CDR1 SGHAT, CDR2 FQNNGV. The DNA for the CDR3 is TGTGCCAGCAGCTCAAAATTCCGCTCGGGTGAGCAGTTCTTC. Protein sequence: CASSSKFRSGEQFF.

The chain is built from TRBV5-5 and TRBJ2-7, with 7 bases matching TRBD2. After removal of 4 bases from V and 7 bases from J, the junction contained 5 bases not matched to a gene. From germline, CDR1 is SGHKS and CDR2 YYEKEE (reference sequence). This CDR3 region has 12 residues. CDR3 region: CASSREAGEQYF. CDR3 nucleotide sequence: TGTGCCAGCAGCCGGGAGGCGGGAGAGCAGTACTTC.

This clonotype was seen only a few times. The chain employs TRBV7-2 and TRBJ2-1; D possibly uses TRBD1 or TRBD2 (5 bases each). Germline V lookup: CDR1 SGHTA, CDR2 FQGNSA. The ends were cut back, 3 bases at V and 0 bases at J, with 15 bases in the middle. The CDR3 length is 17 residues. The DNA of the CDR3 is TGTGCCAGCAGCTTCTTTGTGGCAGGGAGCTCCTACAATGAGCAGTTCTTC. Translated, it gives CASSFFVAGSSYNEQFF.

The J gene is TRBJ2-1, the V gene TRBV5-1; tentatively, D is TRBD1 or TRBD2 (6 bases each). The CDR3 runs to 13 residues. Trimming took 3 bases from V and 7 from J, leaving 11 bases between them. Per the germline V gene, CDR1 is SGHRS and CDR2 is YFSETQ. Written as DNA, the CDR3 is TGCGCCAGCAGCTGGGGGGCGTGGAATGAGCAGTTCTTC. Encoded protein: CASSWGAWNEQFF.

The chain carries TRBV5-5 and TRBJ1-1; weak D call: TRBD1 (5 bases). CDR3 size: 14 residues. Germline V CDR1 and CDR2: SGHKS, YYEKEE (reference sequence). V gave up 0 bases and J gave up 4 bases, with 10 bases separating them. CDR3 in amino acids: CASSLGGLSTEAFF. For the CDR3, the DNA is TGTGCCAGCAGCTTGGGGGGGTTGAGCACTGAAGCTTTCTTT.

J is TRBJ2-1 and V is TRBV5-1; 12 nucleotides match TRBD2. CDR1 and CDR2 from the germline V gene are SGHRS and YFSETQ. V gave up 4 bases and J gave up 9 bases; unmatched junction bases: 8. The CDR3 totals 15 residues. CDR3 in amino acids: CASSPLAGGPGEQFF. As DNA, the CDR3 is TGCGCCAGCAGCCCGCTAGCGGGAGGGCCGGGTGAGCAGTTCTTC.

The chain uses TRBV18 and TRBJ1-6; D gene ambiguous. The CDR3 contains 13 residues. The V gene's germline CDR1 is KGHSH and CDR2 LQKENI. V gave up 1 base and J gave up 9 bases, with 7 bases separating them. The CDR3 is CASSPRLGSPLHF. The CDR3 coding sequence is TGTGCCAGCTCACCACGATTAGGTTCACCCCTCCACTTT. The whole variable domain, filled in from reference TRBV18 and TRBJ1-6, reads NAGVMQNPRHLVRRRGQEARLRCSPMKGHSHVYWYRQLPEEGLKFMVYLQKENIIDESGMPKERFSAEFPKEGPSILRIQQVVRGDSAAYFCASSPRLGSPLHFGNGTRLTVT.

This sequence joins TRBV2 and TRBJ2-1; the match to TRBD2 covers 9 bases. Germline V lookup: CDR1 SNHLY, CDR2 FYNNEI. This CDR3 region has 15 residues. Germline trimming cut 4 bases from V and 9 bases from J; bases unmatched to any gene: 10. The CDR3 nucleotides read TGTGCCAGCAGTGGTATTAGCGGGAGCATTGGTGAGCAGTTCTTC. This codes for CASSGISGSIGEQFF.

The chain uses TRBV28 and TRBJ2-3; D is undetermined. This CDR3 comprises 13 residues. Between the trimmed V and J ends, which lost 2 bases and 5 bases, there was a span of 8 bases. Germline values: CDR1 MDHEN, CDR2 SYDVKM. CDR3 DNA sequence: TGTGCCAGCAGTTTAGGGCATGGAGATACGCAGTATTTT. Its protein is CASSLGHGDTQYF.

The V and J genes are TRBV5-6 and TRBJ2-1, with 8 positions matching TRBD1. Germline V CDR1 and CDR2: SGHDT, YYEEEE. Trimming removed 2 bases from V and 5 bases from J; junction bases left unmatched: 6. The CDR3 has 15 residues. CDR3 loop: CASSFGLGQDNEQFF. The CDR3 DNA reads as TGTGCCAGCAGCTTCGGTTTGGGACAGGACAATGAGCAGTTCTTC. The full variable domain, rest sourced from reference TRBV5-6 and TRBJ2-1, is DAGVTQSPTHLIKTRGQQVTLRCSPKSGHDTVSWYQQALGQGPQFIFQYYEEEERQRGNFPDRFSGHQFPNYSSELNVNALLLGDSALYLCASSFGLGQDNEQFFGPGTRLTVL.

The CDR3 nucleotides are TGTGCCATCACCCAGGGACTAGCGGGAGGGCCGGCGGGCGAGCAGTACTTC. Amino acids: CAITQGLAGGPAGEQYF. The rearrangement joins TRBV10-3 to TRBJ2-5; 16 bases line up with TRBD2. The DNA matches TRBJ2-7 better at its end, which makes the J call doubtful. The V gene's germline CDR1 is ENHRY and CDR2 SYGVKD. CDR3 length: 17 amino acids.

This chain joins TRBV5-1 and TRBJ2-7; 9 nucleotides agree with TRBD1. Germline V lookup: CDR1 SGHRS, CDR2 YFSETQ. The J segment lost 6 bases and the V segment lost 4 bases, leaving 14 bases of the junction unmatched. The CDR3 covers 16 residues. CDR3 nucleotides: TGCGCCAGCAGCCCATCAGGGACAGGGCGTATCGGCGAGCAGTACTTC. This sequence encodes CASSPSGTGRIGEQYF.